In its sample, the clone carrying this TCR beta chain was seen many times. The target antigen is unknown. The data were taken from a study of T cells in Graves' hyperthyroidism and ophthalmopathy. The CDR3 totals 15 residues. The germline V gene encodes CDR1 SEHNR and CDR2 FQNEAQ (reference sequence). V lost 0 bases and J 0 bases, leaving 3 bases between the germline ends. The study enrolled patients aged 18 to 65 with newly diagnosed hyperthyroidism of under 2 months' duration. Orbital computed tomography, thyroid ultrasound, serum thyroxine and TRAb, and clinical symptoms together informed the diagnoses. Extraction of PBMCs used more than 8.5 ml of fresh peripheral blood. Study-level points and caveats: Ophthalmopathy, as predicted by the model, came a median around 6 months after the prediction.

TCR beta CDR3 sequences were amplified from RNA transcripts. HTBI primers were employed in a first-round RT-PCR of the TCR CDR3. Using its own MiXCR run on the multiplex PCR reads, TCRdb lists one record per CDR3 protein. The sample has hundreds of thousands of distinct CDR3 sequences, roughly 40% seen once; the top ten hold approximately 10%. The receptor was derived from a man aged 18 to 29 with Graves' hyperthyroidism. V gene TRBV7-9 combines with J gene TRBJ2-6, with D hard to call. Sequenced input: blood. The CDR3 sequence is CASSLAHSGANVLTF. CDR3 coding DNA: TGTGCCAGCAGCTTAGCGCACTCTGGGGCCAACGTCCTGACTTTC.